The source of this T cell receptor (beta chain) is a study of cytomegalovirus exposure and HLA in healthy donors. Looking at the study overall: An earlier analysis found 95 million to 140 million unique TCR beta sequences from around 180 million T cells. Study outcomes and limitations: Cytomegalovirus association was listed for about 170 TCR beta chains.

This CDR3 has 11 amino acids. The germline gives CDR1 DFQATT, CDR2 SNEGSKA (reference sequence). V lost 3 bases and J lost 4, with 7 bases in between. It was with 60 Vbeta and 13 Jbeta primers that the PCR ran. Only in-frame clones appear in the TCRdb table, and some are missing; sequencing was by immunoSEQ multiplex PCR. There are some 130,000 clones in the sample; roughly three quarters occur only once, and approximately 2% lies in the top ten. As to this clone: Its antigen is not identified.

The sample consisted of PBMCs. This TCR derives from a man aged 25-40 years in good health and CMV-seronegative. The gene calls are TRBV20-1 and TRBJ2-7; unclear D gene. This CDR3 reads CSASFLYEQYF. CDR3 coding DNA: TGCAGTGCTAGTTTCCTTTACGAGCAGTACTTC.